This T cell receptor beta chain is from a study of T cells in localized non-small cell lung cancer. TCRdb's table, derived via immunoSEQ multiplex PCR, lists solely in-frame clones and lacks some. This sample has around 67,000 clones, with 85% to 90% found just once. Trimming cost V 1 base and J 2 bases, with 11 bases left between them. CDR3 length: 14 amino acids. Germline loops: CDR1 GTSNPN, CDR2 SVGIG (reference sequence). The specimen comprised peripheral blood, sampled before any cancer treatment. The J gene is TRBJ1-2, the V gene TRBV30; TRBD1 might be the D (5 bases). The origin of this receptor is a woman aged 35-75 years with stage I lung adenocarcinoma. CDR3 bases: TGTGCCTGGAGTGGGGACCTCGGAAACTATGGCTACACCTTC. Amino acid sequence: CAWSGDLGNYGYTF.